Listed here are 28 T cell receptor beta chains from one sample, sequenced in a study of blood T cells in healthy people across ages. A second PCR of roughly 7 to 11 cycles used a sample-barcoded 5' primer and a J-beta primer mix. TCRdb passed the 5' RACE reads through MiXCR, listing each CDR3 protein once. The sample has around 700,000 distinct CDR3 sequences; 25% are singletons. Separately, the same data were catalogued under a study of T cells of mothers and their children.

The sequenced material came from blood. Receptor source: a boy aged 5-17 years in good health.

Only a few counts were recorded for this clonotype. The chain couples TRBV7-9 to TRBJ2-1; 8 bases align to TRBD1. Germline V gene lookup returns CDR1 SEHNR and CDR2 FQNEAQ (reference sequence). The V segment lost 1 base and the J segment 8 bases; nucleotides outside the gene matches: 4. The CDR3 is made up of 14 amino acids. This CDR3 reads CASSLGGTGDEQFF. For the CDR3, the DNA is TGTGCCAGCAGCTTAGGAGGGACAGGCGATGAGCAGTTCTTC.

This rearrangement joins TRBV11-2 to TRBJ2-7, with a possible D match to TRBD2 (5 bases). The CDR3 length is 20 residues. Germline V gene data show CDR1 as SGHAT and CDR2 as FQNNGV. V was cut by 1 base and J by 4 bases, with 29 bases left in between. CDR3 residues: CASSLGLLTEQLDTLYEQYF. The CDR3 DNA reads TGTGCCAGCAGCTTAGGCCTACTTACAGAGCAACTAGACACACTTTACGAGCAGTACTTC.

This clonotype was found a few times. The V call is TRBV7-9, the J call TRBJ1-4; 8 bases are a match to TRBD1. The CDR3 contains 15 residues. Trimming removed 7 bases from V and 7 bases from J; junction bases left unmatched: 11. Germline V gene data show CDR1 as SEHNR and CDR2 as FQNEAQ (reference sequence). This CDR3 reads CASIPGTGESEKLFF. CDR3 DNA: TGTGCCAGCATCCCCGGGACAGGAGAAAGTGAAAAACTGTTTTTT. The full variable domain, its missing parts supplied by reference TRBV7-9 and TRBJ1-4, is DTGVSQNPRHKITKRGQNVTFRCDPISEHNRLYWYRQTLGQGPEFLTYFQNEAQLEKSRLLSDRFSAERPKGSFSTLEIQRTEQGDSAMYLCASIPGTGESEKLFFGSGTQLSVL.

The rearrangement links TRBV14 to TRBJ2-1; 7 bases are shared with TRBD1. V shed 2 bases and J 1 base; nucleotides not matched to a gene: 8. The V gene's germline CDR1 is SGHDN and CDR2 FVKESK. The CDR3 contains 17 residues. CDR3 in amino acids: CASSQYQDRSSYNEQFF. The DNA for the CDR3 is TGTGCCAGCAGCCAATACCAGGACAGGAGTTCCTACAATGAGCAGTTCTTC.

V and J are TRBV11-3 and TRBJ2-7; tentative D call: TRBD2 (6 bases). Germline CDR1 reads SGHNT; CDR2 reads YENEEA. This CDR3 has 17 amino acids. The V and J ends lost 8 bases and 1 base respectively, with 24 bases between them. The CDR3 DNA follows: TGTGCCAGCGACAGTGGTTCCGGGACTCAAGTTTCCTACGAGCAGTACTTC. Translation gives CASDSGSGTQVSYEQYF. Full variable domain (outside the CDR3, taken from reference TRBV11-3 and TRBJ2-7): EAGVVQSPRYKIIEKKQPVAFWCNPISGHNTLYWYLQNLGQGPELLIRYENEEAVDDSQLPKDRFSAERLKGVDSTLKIQPAELGDSAVYLCASDSGSGTQVSYEQYFGPGTRLTVT.

The CDR3 bases are TGTGCCAGCAGCTTACCAGTAGCGGGAGATCCAGATACGCAGTATTTT. Residues: CASSLPVAGDPDTQYF. This chain links TRBV7-9 with TRBJ2-3; TRBD2 matches 9 bases. Unmatched junction bases numbered 7, after V lost 2 bases and J lost 4 bases. Germline lookup yields CDR1 SEHNR and CDR2 FQNEAQ (reference sequence). The CDR3 totals 16 residues.

This clonotype appeared a few times. The chain employs TRBV7-9 and TRBJ1-1; D unclear. The V and J ends lost 4 bases and 3 bases respectively, with 15 bases between them. This CDR3 spans 15 amino acids. Per the germline V gene, CDR1 is SEHNR and CDR2 is FQNEAQ (reference sequence). The CDR3 region has the DNA TGTGCCAGCAGCTCCGGGGTCGGTCGGGACACTGAAGCTTTCTTT. Translation gives CASSSGVGRDTEAFF.

This clonotype was recorded a few times. The V call is TRBV3-1, the J call TRBJ1-1; possible D gene TRBD1, 6 bases. V was pared by 7 bases and J by 0 bases, with 9 bases between. The CDR3 extends over 13 amino acids. Germline CDR1 and CDR2: LGHDT and YNNKEL (reference sequence). As DNA, the CDR3 is TGTGCCAGCAACCAGGGGTTGAACACTGAAGCTTTCTTT. It yields the protein CASNQGLNTEAFF.

This clonotype has more than one count but fewer than ten. The gene calls are TRBV20-1 and TRBJ2-3, with TRBD2 identical over 9 bases. This CDR3 comprises 18 residues. CDR1 DFQATT and CDR2 SNEGSKA come from the germline V gene (reference sequence). V dropped 7 bases and J dropped 0; count of bases not matched to a gene: 17. CDR3 sequence: CSVGGLAGTISSTDTQYF. The CDR3 nucleotides are TGCAGTGTAGGGGGTCTAGCGGGGACTATTTCTAGCACAGATACGCAGTATTTT.

The chain joins TRBV6-6 to TRBJ2-3; D uncertain. The length of the CDR3 is 12 residues. The V gene's germline CDR1 is MNHNY and CDR2 SVGAGI (reference sequence). V gave up 8 bases and J gave up 3 bases, with 9 bases separating them. CDR3 coding DNA: TGTGCCAGCGTCGAAGATACAGATACGCAGTATTTT. Its protein product is CASVEDTDTQYF.

The chain couples TRBV5-1 to TRBJ2-2, with TRBD2 as a possible D gene (5 bases). There are 15 residues in the CDR3. Germline V gene data show CDR1 as SGHRS and CDR2 as YFSETQ. The germline V and J ends were trimmed by 2 bases and 7 bases, with 15 bases remaining between them. CDR3 region: CASSFTGDGGGELFF. The DNA of the CDR3 is TGCGCCAGCAGCTTTACCGGGGATGGTGGCGGGGAGCTGTTTTTT.

The J gene is TRBJ2-7, the V gene TRBV6-2 or TRBV6-3; TRBD1 aligns across 9 bases. Losses at the gene ends were 7 bases for V and 6 bases for J; bases not matched to a gene: 7. This CDR3 comprises 13 residues. CDR1 and CDR2 from the germline V gene are MNHEY and SVGEGT. For the CDR3, the DNA is TGTGCCAGCACCCGGGACAGGGAAGGCGAGCAGTACTTC. Translation: CASTRDREGEQYF.

This clonotype was seen only a few times. The genes are TRBV29-1 and TRBJ2-7, with unresolved D. Per the germline V gene, CDR1 is SQVTM and CDR2 is ANQGSEA. CDR3 length: 11 amino acids. V gave up 5 bases and J gave up 2 bases, with 7 bases separating them. CDR3 bases: TGCAGCGTTAACGACCCCTACGAGCAGTACTTC. Translated, it gives CSVNDPYEQYF.

The chain is built from TRBV28 and TRBJ1-5; unclear D gene. Per germline, CDR1 MDHEN and CDR2 SYDVKM. V lost 0 bases and J 0 bases, leaving 9 bases between the germline ends. The CDR3 totals 16 residues. The CDR3 reads CASSLWDGNSNQPQHF. CDR3 sequence (DNA): TGTGCCAGCAGTTTATGGGACGGTAATAGCAATCAGCCCCAGCATTTT.

In its sample, this clonotype was seen a few times. This rearrangement joins TRBV5-5 to TRBJ2-3; no clear D. The germline V and J ends were trimmed by 0 bases and 6 bases, with 11 bases remaining between them. Germline V lookup: CDR1 SGHKS, CDR2 YYEKEE (reference sequence). This CDR3 comprises 14 residues. The CDR3 DNA sequence: TGTGCCAGCAGCTTGGAGGTAATGGTCGATACGCAGTATTTT. As protein: CASSLEVMVDTQYF.

The chain links TRBV29-1 to TRBJ1-1, with no clear D. Trimming removed 4 bases from V and 1 base from J, with 10 bases in between. The CDR3 is 13 amino acids. The germline gives CDR1 SQVTM, CDR2 ANQGSEA. DNA for the CDR3: TGCAGCGTTGTTCTACTAACGAACACTGAAGCTTTCTTT. This translates into CSVVLLTNTEAFF.

This clonotype was detected only once. This rearrangement joins TRBV6-5 to TRBJ1-1; the D gene is possibly TRBD1 (5 bases). The germline CDR1 and CDR2 sequences are MNHEY and SVGAGI. Between the trimmed V and J ends, which lost 2 bases and 4 bases, there was a span of 11 bases. The CDR3 covers 14 residues. CDR3 in amino acids: CASSYGGTGTEAFF. The CDR3 region has the DNA TGTGCCAGCAGTTACGGCGGGACGGGCACTGAAGCTTTCTTT.

The chain uses TRBV10-3 and TRBJ2-1, with D perhaps TRBD1 (6 bases). TRBJ2-5 matches the DNA end more closely, so the J call is doubtful. CDR3 length: 13 amino acids. CDR1 ENHRY and CDR2 SYGVKD come from the germline V gene. This CDR3 reads CATAMGAGETQYF. The CDR3 DNA reads TGTGCCACCGCGATGGGGGCAGGGGAGACCCAGTACTTC.

The V and J genes are TRBV9 and TRBJ1-2; 7 bases map to TRBD1. CDR1 and CDR2 from the germline V gene are SGDLS and YYNGEE. Germline trimming cut 4 bases from V and 2 bases from J; bases unmatched to any gene: 5. The CDR3 covers 14 residues. The CDR3 is CASSPTTGNYGYTF. The CDR3, as DNA: TGTGCCAGCAGCCCCACGACAGGGAACTATGGCTACACCTTC. Using reference TRBV9 and TRBJ1-2 for the parts outside the CDR3, the full variable domain is DSGVTQTPKHLITATGQRVTLRCSPRSGDLSVYWYQQSLDQGLQFLIQYYNGEERAKGNILERFSAQQFPDLHSELNLSSLELGDSALYFCASSPTTGNYGYTFGSGTRLTVV.

This clonotype was seen only a few times. J is TRBJ1-2 and V is TRBV28; no clear D. The CDR3 loop spans 15 amino acids. Germline V CDR1 and CDR2: MDHEN, SYDVKM. The V and J ends lost 6 bases and 2 bases respectively, with 16 bases between them. The CDR3 DNA follows: TGTGCCAGCAGCCCGGGGTATGACGGGAACTATGGCTACACCTTC. Encoded protein: CASSPGYDGNYGYTF.

This clonotype was counted ten times or more. V is TRBV20-1 and J is TRBJ2-5; TRBD2 aligns across 10 bases. The germline gives CDR1 DFQATT, CDR2 SNEGSKA (reference sequence). V was clipped by 6 bases and J by 5 bases; unmatched bases: 9. The CDR3 has 14 amino acids. The CDR3 region is CSATGGGLAETQYF. The CDR3 DNA reads TGCAGTGCCACCGGGGGGGGACTAGCGGAGACCCAGTACTTC.

The chain uses TRBV25-1 and TRBJ2-3, with 10 bases lining up with TRBD2. Unmatched junction bases numbered 16, after V lost 3 bases and J lost 10 bases. This CDR3 comprises 17 residues. CDR1 and CDR2 (germline): MGHDK, SYGVNS. The CDR3 spells CASSDPGTSAPQRPQYF. CDR3 DNA: TGTGCCAGCAGTGACCCCGGGACTAGCGCTCCTCAGAGGCCGCAGTATTTT.

This chain uses TRBV21-1 with TRBJ2-7. TRBV21-1 is given as a pseudogene. CDR3 length: 14 residues. CDR3 in amino acids: CASSKRGCSYEQYF. Here the CDR3 DNA reads TGTGCCAGCAGCAAAAGGGGGTGCTCCTACGAGCAGTACTTC.

This clonotype was counted a few times. The chain employs TRBV7-9 and TRBJ1-2; 11 positions match TRBD1. The CDR3 totals 16 residues. With V trimmed by 3 bases and J by 6 bases, 9 bases remained unmatched. Germline V lookup: CDR1 SEHNR, CDR2 FQNEAQ (reference sequence). CDR3 DNA: TGTGCCAGCAGCTTCCTCGACCGGACAGGGGGCGATGGCTACACCTTC. Its translation: CASSFLDRTGGDGYTF.

J is TRBJ2-5 and V is TRBV28, with 13 bases fitting TRBD2. The CDR3 runs 19 residues. Germline V lookup: CDR1 MDHEN, CDR2 SYDVKM. J was trimmed by 2 bases and V by 6 bases; bases with no gene match: 15. This CDR3 is CASSPQGLAGPSPQETQYF. For the CDR3, the DNA is TGTGCCAGCAGCCCACAGGGACTAGCGGGACCCTCTCCTCAAGAGACCCAGTACTTC.

The rearrangement joins TRBV4-1 to TRBJ2-1, with D uncertain. The J call is in doubt because the DNA end fits TRBJ2-5 better. Germline CDR1 is MGHRA and CDR2 is YSYEKL. There are 14 residues in the CDR3. The CDR3 sequence is CASSQVSSGETQYF. The CDR3 DNA sequence: TGCGCCAGCAGCCAAGTGTCGTCCGGGGAGACCCAGTACTTC.

This clonotype was seen only a few times. The rearrangement joins TRBV29-1 to TRBJ1-2, with D possibly TRBD1 on 6 matching bases. The length of the CDR3 is 16 residues. V lost 1 base and J 1 base, leaving 16 bases between the germline ends. The germline V gene has CDR1 SQVTM and CDR2 ANQGSEA. The CDR3 sequence is CSVEGDIGSYNYGYTF. The CDR3 region has the DNA TGCAGCGTTGAAGGGGACATCGGTAGCTATAACTATGGCTACACCTTC.

In this sample, this clonotype turned up a few times. This chain joins TRBV27 and TRBJ1-4; 7 bases match TRBD1. Germline V lookup: CDR1 MNHEY, CDR2 SMNVEV (reference sequence). Losses at the gene ends were 5 bases for V and 6 bases for J; bases not matched to a gene: 6. This CDR3 contains 14 residues. CDR3 DNA: TGTGCCAGCAGTGAGGGCAGGGGGGATGAAAAACTGTTTTTT. Translation gives CASSEGRGDEKLFF.